Listed below are T cell receptor beta chains from one sample, sequenced in a study of control samples from healthy donors and cancer patients. Profiling relied on immunoSEQ multiplex PCR, and the TCRdb table lists in-frame clones only, not all of them. Of tens of thousands of clones listed, around 84% are singletons. Sequencing used PBMCs. Source of these receptors: a man between 65 and 79 years old with lung cancer. CDR3s include the opening cysteine and the closing phenylalanine or tryptophan. Each record gives: D gene, V gene, clone size, J gene, CDR3 protein, CDR3 DNA. D genes are given only for firm matches. Part of the rows lack a size; the others show once, few, many or a class for expanded clones.

d_gene: .
v_gene: TRBV19
abundance: .
j_gene: TRBJ1-2
CDR3aa: CAIFDSPGGYTF
CDR3nt: TGTGCCATTTTCGACAGCCCGGGAGGCTACACCTTC

d_gene: .
v_gene: TRBV11-2
abundance: .
j_gene: TRBJ2-3
CDR3aa: CASSPGRSTDTQYF
CDR3nt: TGTGCCAGTAGTCCAGGGCGCAGCACAGATACGCAGTATTTT

d_gene: TRBD1
v_gene: TRBV7-9
abundance: few
j_gene: TRBJ2-7
CDR3aa: CASSRDRTTYEQYF
CDR3nt: TGTGCCAGCAGCCGGGACAGGACAACCTACGAGCAGTACTTC

d_gene: .
v_gene: TRBV27
abundance: .
j_gene: TRBJ2-7
CDR3aa: CASSLRQGTIYEQYF
CDR3nt: TGTGCCAGCAGTTTAAGGCAGGGTACCATCTACGAGCAGTACTTC

d_gene: TRBD2
v_gene: TRBV10-3
abundance: .
j_gene: TRBJ2-4
CDR3aa: CAISDIGGAAKNIQYF
CDR3nt: TGTGCCATCAGTGATATCGGGGGGGCTGCCAAAAACATTCAGTACTTC

d_gene: .
v_gene: TRBV11-2
abundance: .
j_gene: TRBJ1-1
CDR3aa: CASSLAAGMNTEAFF
CDR3nt: TGTGCCAGCAGCTTAGCCGCTGGCATGAACACTGAAGCTTTCTTT

d_gene: TRBD1
v_gene: TRBV5-5
abundance: once
j_gene: TRBJ1-3
CDR3aa: CASSFSQGRHTIYF
CDR3nt: TGTGCCAGCAGCTTTTCACAGGGGCGTCACACCATATATTTT

d_gene: TRBD1
v_gene: TRBV4-1
abundance: .
j_gene: TRBJ1-2
CDR3aa: CASSQETGEDGYTF
CDR3nt: TGCGCCAGCAGCCAAGAGACAGGGGAGGATGGCTACACCTTC

d_gene: .
v_gene: TRBV7-9
abundance: .
j_gene: TRBJ1-4
CDR3aa: CASSNPEQSNEKLFF
CDR3nt: TGTGCCAGCAGCAACCCGGAACAGAGTAATGAAAAACTGTTTTTT

d_gene: TRBD2
v_gene: TRBV9
abundance: .
j_gene: TRBJ2-1
CDR3aa: CASSVVSVAGGEQFF
CDR3nt: TGTGCCAGCAGCGTAGTCTCAGTAGCGGGGGGCGAGCAGTTCTTC

d_gene: TRBD2
v_gene: TRBV6-2/TRBV6-3
abundance: .
j_gene: TRBJ2-1
CDR3aa: CASSFHLAGGLGNEQFF
CDR3nt: TGTGCCAGCAGTTTCCATCTAGCGGGGGGGCTCGGGAATGAGCAGTTCTTC